This T cell receptor beta chain was captured by sequencing in a study of early T cells in non-severe SARS-CoV-2 infection. Study-wide context: Sequenced material consisted of bulk RNA (from unsorted whole blood), and chains were unpaired.

This clonotype has ten or more counts. The V gene lost 3 bases and the J gene lost 3 bases, with 9 bases spanning the gap. The CDR3 loop spans 13 amino acids. The V gene's germline CDR1 is DFQATT and CDR2 SNEGSKA (reference sequence). MiXCR was run by TCRdb on the 5' RACE reads, yielding one entry per CDR3 protein. Seen here are around 67,000 distinct CDR3 sequences, roughly 10% observed once, and the top ten hold 5% to 7%. The chain links TRBV20-1 to TRBJ1-5, with D perhaps TRBD1 (5 bases). The specimen was whole blood, collected at baseline. This receptor was obtained from an adult who was a healthcare worker with PCR-confirmed SARS-CoV-2 infection or an uninfected control (not recorded which). This CDR3 reads CSASRDPNQPQHF. The CDR3 nucleotides read TGCAGTGCTAGCAGGGATCCCAATCAGCCCCAGCATTTT.